These T cell receptor beta chains were read from a single sample in a study of CD8+ T cells in alopecia areata. Method: immunoSEQ multiplex PCR; TCRdb's copy keeps in-frame clones and lacks some. This sample has more than 200,000 clones, with less than 45% found just once. The source material was CD4+ T cells sorted from blood, sampled at approximately week 37, from a patient treated with tofacitinib. The receptors derive from a human donor with alopecia areata. Both conserved end residues are part of each CDR3. The D gene is left open where the match is weak. Size values are once, few and many counts, or a class for expanded clones, and some rows have none.

>TRBJ2-7|-|TRBV6-5|TRBD1
CASKETGVREQYF
TGTGCCAGCAAAGAGACAGGGGTGCGAGAGCAGTACTTC
>TRBJ1-2|-|TRBV27|-
CASGSGSGYTF
TGTGCCAGCGGCTCAGGTAGCGGCTACACCTTC
>TRBJ2-7|-|TRBV5-6|TRBD1
CASTGSGTGGPYEQYF
TGTGCCAGCACAGGCTCCGGGACAGGGGGCCCCTACGAGCAGTACTTC
>TRBJ1-2|-|TRBV30|TRBD1
CAWRGQGATGYTF
TGTGCCTGGAGGGGTCAGGGGGCAACTGGCTACACCTTC
>TRBJ2-2|few|TRBV25-1|-
CASSRGRTTGELFF
TGTGCCAGCAGTAGGGGCCGGACCACCGGGGAGCTGTTTTTT
>TRBJ2-3|few|TRBV29-1|TRBD1
CSEQGTDTQYF
TGCAGCGAACAGGGGACAGATACGCAGTATTTT
>TRBJ2-1|-|TRBV9|TRBD2
CASSTLAGRSYNEQFF
TGTGCCAGCAGCACGCTAGCGGGCCGATCCTACAATGAGCAGTTCTTC
>TRBJ1-5|few|TRBV29-1|-
CSVEAGGDQPQHF
TGCAGCGTTGAAGCGGGGGGCGATCAGCCCCAGCATTTT
>TRBJ2-5|-|TRBV15|-
CATSGGGYGEETQYF
TGTGCCACCAGCGGAGGAGGGTATGGTGAGGAGACCCAGTACTTC
>TRBJ1-1|-|TRBV5-1|-
CASSLATGFDTEAFF
TGCGCCAGCAGCTTGGCGACTGGTTTCGATACTGAAGCTTTCTTT
>TRBJ1-2|few|TRBV29-1|TRBD1
CSVNNRDGGLRTGGFSYTF
TGCAGCGTCAACAACCGAGATGGGGGTCTCCGGACAGGGGGGTTTTCCTACACCTTC
>TRBJ1-5|few|TRBV30|TRBD1
CAWSKTGDQPQHF
TGTGCCTGGAGTAAAACAGGGGATCAGCCCCAGCATTTT
>TRBJ2-6|few|TRBV5-1|-
CASSLDPLSFIPGANVLTF
TGCGCCAGCAGCTTGGATCCCCTTAGTTTTATCCCTGGGGCCAACGTCCTGACTTTC
>TRBJ1-2|-|TRBV9|TRBD1
CASSVTGGNSYGYTF
TGTGCCAGCAGCGTTACAGGGGGCAATAGCTATGGCTACACCTTC
>TRBJ2-1|-|TRBV11-2|-
CASSPGAANLGSYNEQFF
TGTGCCAGCAGCCCGGGGGCAGCGAACCTAGGCTCCTACAATGAGCAGTTCTTC
>TRBJ2-1|few|TRBV14|-
CASSQELFGPEQFF
TGTGCCAGCAGCCAAGAGCTCTTCGGGCCTGAGCAGTTCTTC
>TRBJ2-6|-|TRBV7-9|-
CASSLPGSPTGANVLTF
TGTGCCAGCAGCTTACCAGGGAGCCCCACTGGGGCCAACGTCCTGACTTTC
>TRBJ2-6|few|TRBV6-5|TRBD1
CASSGQGYGANVLTF
TGTGCCAGCAGTGGACAGGGGTACGGGGCCAACGTCCTGACTTTC
>TRBJ2-5|-|TRBV4-2|-
CASSQGGGKETQYF
TGTGCCAGCAGCCAAGGGGGCGGTAAAGAGACCCAGTACTTC
>TRBJ2-1|-|TRBV4-3|-
CASSQARPSEQFF
TGCGCCAGCAGCCAAGCCCGTCCCAGTGAGCAGTTCTTC
>TRBJ2-4|few|TRBV19|-
CASIFRSATKNIQYF
TGTGCCAGTATTTTCCGCTCCGCGACCAAAAACATTCAGTACTTC
>TRBJ2-5|-|TRBV4-3|-
CASSQDTGRETQYF
TGCGCCAGCAGCCAAGATACCGGGAGAGAGACCCAGTACTTC
>TRBJ2-1|few|TRBV5-6|-
CASSSLTGSGQFF
TGTGCCAGCAGCTCCCTCACAGGGTCGGGGCAGTTCTTC
>TRBJ2-7|-|TRBV19|TRBD1
CASSKQGTGRPYEQYF
TGTGCCAGTAGTAAGCAGGGGACAGGGCGCCCCTACGAGCAGTACTTC
>TRBJ1-1|few|TRBV7-3|-
CASSSRPGLRTEAFF
TGTGCCAGCAGCTCGCGGCCGGGGTTGAGGACTGAAGCTTTCTTT
>TRBJ2-7|-|TRBV1|-
CTSSHQGYEQYF
TGCACCAGCAGCCATCAGGGCTACGAGCAGTACTTC
>TRBJ2-1|-|TRBV7-2|-
CASSLEVSSYEQFF
TGTGCCAGCAGCTTAGAGGTCAGCAGCTATGAGCAGTTCTTC
>TRBJ1-2|few|TRBV1|-
CTSSRTALGYGYTF
TGCACCAGCAGTCGGACAGCCCTTGGCTATGGCTACACCTTC
>TRBJ2-2|-|TRBV6-1|TRBD2
CASTLRLAGTGELFF
TGTGCCAGCACTCTTAGGCTAGCGGGAACCGGGGAGCTGTTTTTT
>TRBJ1-1|-|TRBV6-5|TRBD1
CASSYNRGTEAFF
TGTGCCAGCAGTTACAACAGGGGAACTGAAGCTTTCTTT
>TRBJ2-5|-|TRBV6-5|TRBD2
CASSRARGSQETQYF
TGTGCCAGCAGCCGCGCTCGCGGGAGCCAAGAGACCCAGTACTTC
>TRBJ1-1|-|TRBV18|-
CASSPSRGRLTEAFF
TGTGCCAGCTCACCCAGCCGGGGGCGGCTCACTGAAGCTTTCTTT
>TRBJ1-2|-|TRBV30|-
CAWSPRDRRNYGYTF
TGTGCCTGGAGCCCTAGGGACCGACGGAACTATGGCTACACCTTC
>TRBJ2-5|once|TRBV4-1|TRBD2
CASSRQAGFQETQYF
TGCGCCAGCAGCCGACAAGCGGGGTTCCAAGAGACCCAGTACTTC
>TRBJ1-2|-|TRBV29-1|-
CSVEVVVNGYTF
TGCAGCGTTGAAGTTGTCGTTAATGGCTACACCTTC
>TRBJ2-5|-|TRBV29-1|-
CSVGAGPQETQYF
TGCAGCGTTGGGGCAGGACCCCAAGAGACCCAGTACTTC
>TRBJ1-1|-|TRBV10-3|-
CAISENSNTEAFF
TGTGCCATCAGTGAAAACAGTAACACTGAAGCTTTCTTT
>TRBJ2-3|-|TRBV4-2|TRBD2
CASSPRIAGVTDTQYF
TGTGCCAGCAGCCCCCGGATAGCGGGAGTCACAGATACGCAGTATTTT
>TRBJ2-7|-|TRBV29-1|-
CSVAGTSRGSYEQYF
TGCAGCGTCGCCGGGACGTCAAGGGGTTCCTACGAGCAGTACTTC
>TRBJ1-1|-|TRBV9|-
CASSVGQKGTEAFF
TGTGCCAGCAGCGTCGGGCAGAAGGGCACTGAAGCTTTCTTT
>TRBJ2-1|few|TRBV29-1|TRBD2
CSVLPQGGGSYNEQFF
TGCAGCGTTCTACCCCAGGGCGGGGGTTCCTACAATGAGCAGTTCTTC
>TRBJ2-3|few|TRBV29-1|-
CSVEAGGTDTQYF
TGCAGCGTTGAAGCGGGGGGCACAGATACGCAGTATTTT
>TRBJ2-4|-|TRBV25-1|-
CASRSAQEPGNIQYF
TGTGCCAGCAGATCGGCACAGGAGCCCGGAAACATTCAGTACTTC
>TRBJ1-1|few|TRBV9|-
CASSVALDSRGGEAFF
TGTGCCAGCAGCGTAGCCCTGGACTCGCGGGGTGGTGAAGCTTTCTTT
>TRBJ2-5|few|TRBV5-4|-
CASSLQGGRRAQYF
TGTGCCAGCAGCTTACAGGGTGGGCGTAGGGCCCAGTACTTC
>TRBJ2-1|few|TRBV2|TRBD2
CASSPTSGIYNEQFF
TGTGCCAGCAGCCCGACTAGCGGGATTTACAATGAGCAGTTCTTC
>TRBJ2-3|-|TRBV25-1|TRBD2
CASTSAGGSNTQYF
TGTGCCTCGACCTCGGCGGGGGGCTCGAATACGCAGTATTTT